Listed below are T cell receptor beta chains from one sample, sequenced in a study of cytomegalovirus exposure and HLA in healthy donors. Some clones are missing from TCRdb's copy, which holds only in-frame ones; the method was immunoSEQ multiplex PCR. The data show approximately 170,000 clones, approximately 81% seen once. The sample was PBMCs. The source of these receptors is a male donor in good health and CMV-seronegative. Both conserved end residues are part of each CDR3. A D gene is named only where the DNA matches it firmly. Clone size is not always given. Where it is, it says once, few, many or a class for expanded clones.

clone_size j_call v_call d_call cdr3_nt cdr3_aa
once TRBJ2-3 TRBV6-1 TRBD2 TGTGCCAGCAGTGCTCTCCTCGCGGGGGGGACAGATACGCAGTATTTT CASSALLAGGTDTQYF
. TRBJ2-7 TRBV7-9 TRBD1 TGTGCCAGCAGCTTAGTGGACAGGGGCTACGAGCAGTACTTC CASSLVDRGYEQYF
. TRBJ2-7 TRBV2 TRBD2 TGTGCCAGCAGGTGGGCTAGCGGGGGTACCTACGAGCAGTACTTC CASRWASGGTYEQYF
. TRBJ2-1 TRBV29-1 TRBD2 TGCAGCGTTGTAGCGGGAGGTTCCAATGAGCAGTTCTTC CSVVAGGSNEQFF
few TRBJ2-7 TRBV5-1 TRBD1 TGCGCCAGCAGCTTGTATGGATCCGGGACAGGCTACGAGCAGTACTTC CASSLYGSGTGYEQYF
. TRBJ2-5 TRBV27 TRBD2 TGTGCCAGCGGAAGCAGGTCCCTCCTAGCGGGAGAAGAGACCCAGTACTTC CASGSRSLLAGEETQYF
. TRBJ2-1 TRBV7-9 TRBD2 TGTGCCAGCAGCTTTAGCGGGAGTACAGACAATGAGCAGTTCTTC CASSFSGSTDNEQFF
once TRBJ1-5 TRBV19 . TGTGCCAGTAGTGCTCAGACTATTAGCAATCAGCCCCAGCATTTT CASSAQTISNQPQHF
few TRBJ2-3 TRBV6-6 . TGTGCCAGCAGTTACGACTTAACTCTCAAAGATACGCAGTATTTT CASSYDLTLKDTQYF
. TRBJ2-1 TRBV28 . TGTGCCAGTCACTCGGGGGCCTACAATGAGCAGTTCTTC CASHSGAYNEQFF